These 12 T cell receptor beta chains were sequenced from one sample in a study of HIV-infected patients and healthy controls (dated by TCRdb to between 2013 and 2015). Since whole blood was used without any cell fractionation, the repertoire reflected all peripheral T cells in unsorted form. The method was 5' RACE. The instrument given in TCRdb is Illumina MiSeq. Reverse transcription of 500 ng RNA was performed with SuperScript III using primers directed against the alpha and beta constant regions. Alpha and beta chain libraries were generated separately via chain-specific third strand synthesis with multiplexing indices. The raw public data were reprocessed by TCRdb itself: fastp quality trimming at Q25, MiXCR clonotype calling, in-frame beta chains only. Each entry merges the rows of one CDR3 protein and shows their most common DNA and genes. The sample contains 15,000 to 20,000 distinct CDR3 sequences, approximately 8.3% of them found a single time. The top ten clonotypes cover over 5.5% of the sample.

The specimen was blood. These receptors came from an adult in good health.

This clonotype has a count of ten or more. The chain recombines TRBV27 with TRBJ1-4; D is ambiguous. CDR3 length equals 14 residues. Trimming cost V 3 bases and J 1 base, with 6 bases left between them. Germline V gives CDR1 MNHEY, CDR2 SMNVEV (reference sequence). The CDR3 coding sequence is TGTGCCAGCAGTTTTTCGGGAACTAATGAAAAACTGTTTTTT. It encodes CASSFSGTNEKLFF.

This clonotype was seen many times. The chain is built from TRBV4-1 and TRBJ2-2; a weak D match, TRBD2 (5 bases). V was shortened by 5 bases and J by 5 bases, with 21 bases between the two germline ends. Germline V gene lookup returns CDR1 MGHRA and CDR2 YSYEKL. This CDR3 has 17 amino acids. The CDR3 is CASSNTPAATGTGELFF. The DNA of the CDR3 is TGCGCCAGCAGCAACACCCCCGCAGCCACGGGGACCGGGGAGCTGTTTTTT.

This clonotype is termed medium-sized. The rearrangement uses TRBV5-1 and TRBJ2-7, with D perhaps TRBD2 (6 bases). This CDR3 comprises 14 residues. V was trimmed by 4 bases and J by 1 base, leaving 12 bases between them. From germline, CDR1 is SGHRS and CDR2 YFSETQ. The CDR3 region has the DNA TGCGCCAGCAGCCACGGCGGGGTGTCCTACGAGCAGTACTTC. It specifies CASSHGGVSYEQYF.

The genes are TRBV12-3 or TRBV12-4 and TRBJ2-7; weak D call: TRBD2 (5 bases). V was cut by 6 bases and J by 6 bases, with 15 bases left in between. The CDR3 covers 13 residues. CDR3 DNA sequence: TGTGCCAGCAGCCCTGGCGGAGGAGGCGAGCAGTACTTC. Its translation: CASSPGGGGEQYF.

This clonotype has just a few counts. The chain joins TRBV27 to TRBJ2-7; D possibly corresponds to TRBD2 (5 bases). Trimming cost V 2 bases and J 1 base, with 15 bases left between them. This CDR3 contains 16 residues. Germline V CDR1 and CDR2: MNHEY, SMNVEV (reference sequence). CDR3 in amino acids: CASSLLKGSGSYEQYF. CDR3 bases: TGTGCCAGCAGTTTACTCAAAGGGAGTGGGTCCTACGAGCAGTACTTC.

This clonotype was seen repeatedly, ten times or more. The V call is TRBV20-1, the J call TRBJ2-6; weak D call: TRBD2 (5 bases). Germline assignment: CDR1 DFQATT and CDR2 SNEGSKA (reference sequence). CDR3 length equals 15 residues. V was shortened by 0 bases and J by 0 bases, with 6 bases between the two germline ends. CDR3 residues: CSAREGSSGANVLTF. In DNA form, the CDR3 reads TGCAGTGCTAGAGAAGGGAGCTCTGGGGCCAACGTCCTGACTTTC.

This clonotype was recorded many times. DNA for the CDR3: TGCAGCGTTGAAGGACAGGGGGCGCAGGGCTACACCTTC. Translating it yields CSVEGQGAQGYTF. The V call is TRBV29-1, the J call TRBJ1-2; 10 nucleotides agree with TRBD1. The CDR3 is 13 residues long. CDR1 is SQVTM, CDR2 ANQGSEA, per germline. After removal of 1 base from V and 8 bases from J, the junction contained 4 bases not matched to a gene.

This clonotype is judged medium-sized. The chain uses TRBV5-4 and TRBJ2-5, with D perhaps matching TRBD1 (6 bases). V lost 0 bases, J lost 5 bases, and 14 bases lay in between. From germline, CDR1 is SGHNT and CDR2 YYREEE (reference sequence). The CDR3 contains 15 residues. The CDR3 DNA sequence: TGTGCCAGCAGCTTGGAGGACAGCCCTGGGGAGACCCAGTACTTC. It yields the protein CASSLEDSPGETQYF.

This chain joins TRBV7-2 and TRBJ2-3; TRBD2 matches 9 bases. Trimming cost V 6 bases and J 7 bases; bases outside gene matches: 8. There are 14 residues in the CDR3. From germline, CDR1 is SGHTA and CDR2 FQGNSA. In DNA form, the CDR3 reads TGTGCCAGCAGGGTAGCGGGAGTGCAAAATACGCAGTATTTT. The encoded protein is CASRVAGVQNTQYF.

This clonotype is labeled as medium-sized. The rearrangement uses TRBV11-2 and TRBJ2-7; TRBD2 might be the D (5 bases). Germline CDR1 is SGHAT and CDR2 is FQNNGV. This CDR3 contains 15 residues. Trimming stripped 2 bases from V and 1 base from J, with 12 bases between. CDR3 loop: CASSLSRVESYEQYF. CDR3 coding DNA: TGTGCCAGCAGCTTATCGCGGGTAGAGTCCTACGAGCAGTACTTC.

In its sample, this clonotype was seen many times. The chain recombines TRBV20-1 with TRBJ2-1; the D gene is possibly TRBD2 (6 bases). The CDR3 totals 14 residues. Germline V gene sequence: CDR1 DFQATT, CDR2 SNEGSKA (reference sequence). V gave up 6 bases and J gave up 5 bases, with 17 bases separating them. DNA for the CDR3: TGCAGTGCCAACCTTCGGGGGAAACACAATGAGCAGTTCTTC. Protein: CSANLRGKHNEQFF.

This clonotype was picked up many times. The chain carries TRBV12-3 or TRBV12-4 and TRBJ2-7; 7 positions agree with TRBD2. This CDR3 is 15 amino acids long. With 6 bases clipped from V and 5 bases from J, the junction kept 13 bases outside the gene matches. The CDR3: CASSPAGTILNEQYF. CDR3 DNA: TGTGCCAGCAGCCCAGCCGGGACTATCCTTAACGAGCAGTACTTC.